The rows below give T cell receptor beta chains drawn from one sample of a study of vaccination and CD4 T cells after COVID-19. TCRdb re-analysed the PCR reads in MiXCR, keeping a single row per CDR3 protein. The repertoire holds 20,000 to 25,000 distinct CDR3 sequences, with over 25% as singletons. No antigen has been identified for these receptors. Source: CD4+ T cells from blood, cultured in vitro, taken about 7 months after SARS-CoV-2 vaccination. These receptors came from a human donor who had recovered from COVID-19. Both conserved end residues are part of each CDR3. Fields, in order: D gene, V gene, clone size, J gene, CDR3 protein, CDR3 DNA. The D gene is left open where the match is weak. Clone size, where shown, is once, few, many, or a class for clones that have expanded.

>.|TRBV20-1|few|TRBJ2-3
CSAAGGAGGTDTQYF
TGCAGTGCTGCTGGGGGGGCCGGAGGCACAGATACGCAGTATTTT
>.|TRBV6-5|few|TRBJ1-1
CASSYNADTEAFF
TGTGCCAGCAGTTATAATGCAGACACTGAAGCTTTCTTT
>.|TRBV7-2|.|TRBJ2-3
CASSYSSDTQYF
TGTGCCAGCAGCTATTCATCGGATACGCAGTATTTT
>.|TRBV21-1|few|TRBJ1-1
CASTPGHPVDLNTEAFF
TGTGCCAGCACCCCGGGACACCCTGTGGACTTGAACACTGAAGCTTTCTTT
>TRBD1|TRBV20-1|.|TRBJ2-3
CSARNSGGDTQYF
TGCAGTGCTAGGAACTCAGGGGGCGATACGCAGTATTTT
>TRBD1|TRBV7-3|few|TRBJ1-1
CASSAGQTTEAFF
TGTGCCAGCAGCGCGGGACAGACCACTGAAGCTTTCTTT
>.|TRBV5-6|.|TRBJ2-5
CASSPGPGVETQYF
TGTGCCAGCAGCCCGGGACCAGGGGTCGAGACCCAGTACTTC
>TRBD2|TRBV6-5|.|TRBJ2-5
CASSYKRGGRETQYF
TGTGCCAGCAGTTACAAGCGGGGGGGCCGGGAGACCCAGTACTTC
>TRBD2|TRBV6-5|.|TRBJ2-7
CASIYGYGGGYEQYF
TGTGCCAGCATTTACGGATATGGCGGGGGCTACGAGCAGTACTTC
>.|TRBV20-1|.|TRBJ1-5
CSAGDRIGQPQHF
TGCAGTGCTGGAGACAGGATAGGTCAGCCCCAGCATTTT
>TRBD2|TRBV10-3|few|TRBJ2-7
CAIREEGLAGEQYF
TGTGCCATCAGGGAAGAGGGACTAGCGGGAGAGCAGTACTTC